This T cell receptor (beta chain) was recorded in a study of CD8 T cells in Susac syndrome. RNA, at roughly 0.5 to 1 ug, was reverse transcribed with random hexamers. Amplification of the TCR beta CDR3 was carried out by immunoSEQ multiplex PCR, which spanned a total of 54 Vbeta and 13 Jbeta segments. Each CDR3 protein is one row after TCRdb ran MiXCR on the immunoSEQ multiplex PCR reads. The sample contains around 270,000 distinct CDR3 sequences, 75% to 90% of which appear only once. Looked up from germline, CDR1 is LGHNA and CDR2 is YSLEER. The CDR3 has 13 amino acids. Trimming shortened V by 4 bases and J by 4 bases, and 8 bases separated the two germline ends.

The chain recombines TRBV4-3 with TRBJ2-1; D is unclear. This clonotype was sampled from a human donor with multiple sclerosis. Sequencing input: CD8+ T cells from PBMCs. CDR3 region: CASSRADYNEQFF. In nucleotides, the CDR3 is TGCGCCAGCAGCCGAGCCGATTACAATGAGCAGTTCTTC.